This T cell receptor (beta chain) was identified in a study of blood T cell repertoires in COVID-19. About the study: There were acute and convalescent COVID-19 samples, and they came from the United States, Italy and Spain. T cells, B-cell-depleted T cells, or PBMCs supplied cDNA or gDNA.

In the original analysis: Nucleated cell counts were estimated from reference gene primer amplification. Libraries were prepared by immunoSEQ multiplex PCR; TCRdb keeps only in-frame clonotypes and omits some of them. Clonal size and the V and J genes are those of that table, whereas D and trimming came from the DNA. The table lists 60,000 to 75,000 clones, around 86% of them singletons. The sample holds a few counts of this clone. V lost 2 bases, J lost 7 bases, and 6 bases lay in between. The CDR3 loop spans 13 amino acids. CDR1 is MNHEY, CDR2 SMNVEV, per germline (reference sequence). This receptor was identified in a man aged 45-65 years with active COVID-19. The chain carries TRBV27 and TRBJ1-6; D not certain. The sample comprised peripheral blood. The CDR3 loop reads CASSLNQNSPLHF. DNA for the CDR3: TGTGCCAGCAGTTTAAACCAGAATTCACCCCTCCACTTT.